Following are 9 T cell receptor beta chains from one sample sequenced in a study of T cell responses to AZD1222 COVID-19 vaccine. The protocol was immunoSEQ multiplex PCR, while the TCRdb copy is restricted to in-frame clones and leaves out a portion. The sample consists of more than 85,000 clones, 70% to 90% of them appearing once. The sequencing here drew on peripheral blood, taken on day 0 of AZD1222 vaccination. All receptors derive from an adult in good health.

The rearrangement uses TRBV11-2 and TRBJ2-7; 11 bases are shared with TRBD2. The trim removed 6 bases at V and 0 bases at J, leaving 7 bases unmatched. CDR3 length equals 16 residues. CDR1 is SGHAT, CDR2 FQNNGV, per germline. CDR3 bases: TGTGCCAGCAGATCCGGGACTAGCGGCCCCTCCTACGAGCAGTACTTC. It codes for CASRSGTSGPSYEQYF.

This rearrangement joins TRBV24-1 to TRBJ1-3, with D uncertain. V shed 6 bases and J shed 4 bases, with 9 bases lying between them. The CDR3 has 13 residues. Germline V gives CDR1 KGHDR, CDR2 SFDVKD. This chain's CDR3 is CATSSALGNTIYF. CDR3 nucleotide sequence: TGTGCCACCAGTTCAGCTCTAGGAAACACCATATATTTT.

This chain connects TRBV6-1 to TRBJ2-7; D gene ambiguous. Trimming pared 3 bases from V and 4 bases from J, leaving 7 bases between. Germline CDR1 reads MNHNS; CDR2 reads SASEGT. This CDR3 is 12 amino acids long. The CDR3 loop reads CASSEIGYEQYF. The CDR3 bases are TGTGCCAGCAGTGAGATCGGATACGAGCAGTACTTC.

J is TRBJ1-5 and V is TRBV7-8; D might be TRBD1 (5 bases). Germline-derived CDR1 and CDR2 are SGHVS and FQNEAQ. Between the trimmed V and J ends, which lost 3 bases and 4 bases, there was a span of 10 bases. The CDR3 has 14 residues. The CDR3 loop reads CASSFGAANQPQHF. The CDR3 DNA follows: TGTGCCAGCAGCTTCGGGGCAGCAAATCAGCCCCAGCATTTT.

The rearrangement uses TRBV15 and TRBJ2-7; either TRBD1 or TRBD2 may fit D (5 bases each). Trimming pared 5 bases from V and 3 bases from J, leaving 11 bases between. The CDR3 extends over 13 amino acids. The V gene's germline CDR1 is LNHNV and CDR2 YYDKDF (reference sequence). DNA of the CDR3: TGTGCCACCAGCGGGACGTTCAACTACGAGCAGTACTTC. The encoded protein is CATSGTFNYEQYF.

CDR3 DNA: TGTGCCAGCAGTCGGGACGGCAATAATCAGCCCCAGCATTTT. Translated: CASSRDGNNQPQHF. The chain joins TRBV6-1 to TRBJ1-5; TRBD1 is a possible D gene (5 bases). The germline gives CDR1 MNHNS, CDR2 SASEGT. Deletions cut 5 bases from V and 4 bases from J, with 12 bases between. The CDR3 has 14 residues.

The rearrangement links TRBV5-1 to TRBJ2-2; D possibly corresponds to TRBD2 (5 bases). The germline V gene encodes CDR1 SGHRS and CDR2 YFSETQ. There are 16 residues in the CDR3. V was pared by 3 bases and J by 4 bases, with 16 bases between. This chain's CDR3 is CASSSGRGSGTGELFF. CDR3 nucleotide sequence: TGCGCCAGCAGCTCTGGACGGGGTTCCGGCACCGGGGAGCTGTTTTTT.

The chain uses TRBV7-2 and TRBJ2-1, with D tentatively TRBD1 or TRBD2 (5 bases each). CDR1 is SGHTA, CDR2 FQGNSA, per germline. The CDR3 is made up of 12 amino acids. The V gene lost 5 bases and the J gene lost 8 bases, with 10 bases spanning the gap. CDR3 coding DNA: TGTGCCAGCAGCCCCCGAGGGGATGAGCAGTTCTTC. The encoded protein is CASSPRGDEQFF.

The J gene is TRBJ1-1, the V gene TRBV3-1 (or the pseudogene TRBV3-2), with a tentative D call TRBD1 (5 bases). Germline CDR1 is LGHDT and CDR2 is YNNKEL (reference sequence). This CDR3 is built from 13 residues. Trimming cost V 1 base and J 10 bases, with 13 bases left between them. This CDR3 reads CASSQVTDNGAFF. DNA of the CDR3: TGTGCCAGCAGCCAAGTAACGGACAATGGAGCTTTCTTT.